This is a list of T cell receptor beta chains from one sample in a study of Ad26.COV2.S vaccination and SARS-CoV-2 variants. Libraries were prepared by immunoSEQ multiplex PCR; TCRdb keeps only in-frame clonotypes and omits some of them. The sample carries 300,000 to 500,000 clones, about nine tenths recorded once. This material consisted of peripheral blood, taken in a trial of Ad26.COV2.S vaccine versus placebo. All receptors come from a person aged 18-65 years who received the Ad26.COV2.S COVID-19 vaccine or a placebo. Both conserved end residues are part of each CDR3. D genes are given only for firm matches. Clone size is shown for a subset of rows, as once, few, many or a class of expanded clone.

once	20	TRBD2	TRBV5-8	TRBJ2-2	CASSLNAGLAGGPNTGELFF	TGTGCCAGCAGCCTGAACGCAGGACTAGCGGGGGGACCGAACACCGGGGAGCTGTTTTTT
-	14	-	TRBV7-9	TRBJ1-1	CASSNMQSKTEAFF	TGTGCCAGCAGCAATATGCAATCGAAGACTGAAGCTTTCTTT
-	14	-	TRBV7-9	TRBJ1-4	CASTGGSDNEKLFF	TGTGCCTCGACGGGAGGCAGTGACAATGAAAAACTGTTTTTT
-	11	TRBD1	TRBV30	TRBJ1-2	CAAKGAWGYTF	TGTGCCGCCAAGGGGGCTTGGGGCTACACCTTC
-	12	-	TRBV25-1	TRBJ1-2	CASSEWGLGYTF	TGTGCCAGCAGTGAATGGGGGCTTGGCTACACCTTC
-	13	TRBD1	TRBV12-3/TRBV12-4	TRBJ1-2	CASSPDREGGYTF	TGTGCCAGCAGTCCAGACAGGGAGGGTGGCTACACCTTC
-	21	TRBD2	TRBV19	TRBJ2-2	CASTLTPSGLAGGRGTGELFF	TGTGCCAGTACCCTTACCCCCTCGGGACTAGCGGGGGGGCGGGGCACCGGGGAGCTGTTTTTT
once	15	-	TRBV19	TRBJ1-3	CASRTHTDSGNTIYF	TGTGCCAGTCGGACTCACACGGACTCTGGAAACACCATATATTTT
-	15	-	TRBV9	TRBJ2-5	CASSPQGGLQETQYF	TGTGCCAGCAGCCCACAAGGGGGGTTACAAGAGACCCAGTACTTC
-	11	-	TRBV19	TRBJ1-2	CASSTAHGYTF	TGTGCCAGTAGTACCGCCCACGGCTACACCTTC
-	12	-	TRBV19	TRBJ2-1	CASSPTRGEQFF	TGTGCCAGTAGTCCCACGCGGGGCGAGCAGTTCTTC
-	14	TRBD1	TRBV5-6	TRBJ2-7	CASSGRGQGWEQYF	TGTGCCAGCAGCGGGAGGGGACAGGGGTGGGAGCAGTACTTC
-	16	-	TRBV6-6	TRBJ1-3	CASSLNRVGPGNTIYF	TGTGCCAGCAGCCTCAACAGGGTGGGCCCTGGAAACACCATATATTTT
-	13	TRBD2	TRBV10-3	TRBJ2-1	CASAGGPYNEQFF	TGTGCCAGTGCGGGGGGGCCATACAATGAGCAGTTCTTC
-	12	-	TRBV5-4	TRBJ2-5	CASSWAQETQYF	TGTGCCAGCAGCTGGGCCCAAGAGACCCAGTACTTC
-	15	TRBD1	TRBV9	TRBJ1-5	CASSVGQGANQPQHF	TGTGCCAGCAGCGTAGGCCAGGGGGCAAATCAGCCCCAGCATTTT
few	15	TRBD1	TRBV5-1	TRBJ1-4	CASSLFSTGEEKLFF	TGCGCCAGCAGCTTATTTAGCACAGGGGAGGAAAAACTGTTTTTT
-	14	TRBD1	TRBV2	TRBJ1-3	CASSVTGAGNTIYF	TGTGCCAGCAGTGTCACAGGGGCTGGAAACACCATATATTTT
-	16	-	TRBV4-3	TRBJ1-2	CASSQVEDRLYYGYTF	TGCGCCAGCAGCCAAGTAGAGGACAGACTATACTATGGCTACACCTTC
-	15	-	TRBV6-5	TRBJ2-7	CASSSGTRKYSEQYF	TGTGCCAGCAGCTCCGGGACACGAAAGTATTCCGAGCAGTACTTC
-	18	-	TRBV3-1/TRBV3-2	TRBJ2-5	CASSQDSVHRRSGETQYF	TGTGCCAGCAGCCAAGATAGTGTTCACAGGAGGTCGGGAGAGACCCAGTACTTC
-	13	-	TRBV20-1	TRBJ1-3	CSASHSSGNTIYF	TGCAGTGCTAGTCACAGCTCTGGAAACACCATATATTTT
-	15	-	TRBV18	TRBJ2-1	CASSPLGGRDNEQFF	TGTGCCAGCTCACCCCTGGGGGGAAGGGACAATGAGCAGTTCTTC
-	14	TRBD1	TRBV7-2	TRBJ1-1	CASSIPGQGTEAFF	TGTGCCAGCAGCATACCGGGACAGGGGACTGAAGCTTTCTTT
-	15	-	TRBV4-2	TRBJ2-1	CASSSRGGSYNEQFF	TGTGCCAGCAGCTCGAGGGGGGGCTCCTACAATGAGCAGTTCTTC
-	15	TRBD1	TRBV6-2/TRBV6-3	TRBJ2-4	CASSYPGQGIYIQYF	TGTGCCAGCAGTTACCCGGGACAGGGTATATACATTCAGTACTTC
-	11	TRBD2	TRBV27	TRBJ2-1	CASTYGGEQFF	TGTGCCAGCACCTACGGGGGGGAGCAGTTCTTC
-	15	-	TRBV6-5	TRBJ2-3	CASTRAGAIGDTQYF	TGTGCCAGCACCCGGGCGGGGGCGATTGGAGATACGCAGTATTTT
-	15	-	TRBV5-1	TRBJ1-1	CASSFGGGENTEAFF	TGCGCCAGCAGTTTCGGGGGAGGCGAGAACACTGAAGCTTTCTTT
-	16	-	TRBV5-5	TRBJ1-2	CASSLVAGTSGYGYTF	TGTGCCAGCAGCCTGGTGGCTGGGACGTCTGGCTATGGCTACACCTTC
once	13	-	TRBV7-2	TRBJ1-1	CASRRTANTEAFF	TGTGCCAGCAGGCGGACAGCGAACACTGAAGCTTTCTTT
-	15	-	TRBV4-1	TRBJ2-1	CASSQTQDYYNEQFF	TGCGCCAGCAGCCAGACCCAGGACTACTACAATGAGCAGTTCTTC
-	14	-	TRBV10-3	TRBJ1-2	CAISGSGVHHGYTF	TGTGCCATCAGTGGGTCCGGAGTACATCATGGCTACACCTTC
-	13	-	TRBV7-9	TRBJ1-1	CASSLASGTEAFF	TGTGCCAGCAGCTTAGCGTCGGGAACTGAAGCTTTCTTT
-	12	-	TRBV10-3	TRBJ1-3	CAISSSGNTIYF	TGTGCCATCAGCAGCTCTGGAAACACCATATATTTT
once	15	-	TRBV4-3	TRBJ1-6	CASSQERDRIWPLHF	TGCGCCAGCAGCCAAGAGAGGGACCGCATTTGGCCCCTCCACTTT